Described below is a single TCR beta chain sequence and its context. The data are from a study of blood T cell repertoires in COVID-19. Profiling relied on immunoSEQ multiplex PCR, and the TCRdb table lists in-frame clones only, not all of them. Among hundreds of thousands of clones listed, around 90% were seen once. This CDR3 is built from 16 residues. The ends were cut back, 1 base at V and 0 bases at J, with 10 bases in the middle. Germline CDR1 reads LGHDT; CDR2 reads YNNKEL (reference sequence). The genes are TRBV3-1 (or the pseudogene TRBV3-2) and TRBJ2-4; TRBD2 might be the D (6 bases). Sequencing was done on a sample of PBMCs or T cells enriched from blood (not recorded which). The sequence came from a man aged 60 to 69 who had recovered from COVID-19. The CDR3 here is CASSQAGVLAKNIQYF. The DNA of the CDR3 is TGTGCCAGCAGCCAAGCGGGGGTGTTAGCCAAAAACATTCAGTACTTC.